The 30 T cell receptor beta chains below come from one sample, sequenced in a study of T cell responses to AZD1222 COVID-19 vaccine. Profiled with immunoSEQ multiplex PCR; TCRdb holds only in-frame clones, not every one. In the table there are some 120,000 clones, roughly 88% of which are singletons. Source: peripheral blood, taken on day 0 of MenACWY control vaccination. These receptors all come from an adult in good health.

This clone has just a few counts. The rearrangement uses TRBV6-2 or TRBV6-3 and TRBJ2-5; D is unresolved. Trimming cost V 4 bases and J 5 bases, with 2 bases left between them. From germline, CDR1 is MNHEY and CDR2 SVGEGT. The CDR3 consists of 10 residues. This CDR3 is CASSSETQYF. Written as DNA, the CDR3 is TGTGCCAGCAGTTCGGAGACCCAGTACTTC.

The chain uses TRBV11-2 and TRBJ1-2; weak D call: TRBD1 (5 bases). This CDR3 contains 12 residues. CDR1 is SGHAT, CDR2 FQNNGV, per germline. The ends were cut back, 4 bases at V and 5 bases at J, with 8 bases in the middle. The CDR3 sequence: CASSSGGYGYTF. In DNA, the CDR3 is TGTGCCAGCAGCTCCGGGGGGTATGGCTACACCTTC.

This clone was picked up a small number of times. This chain links TRBV30 with TRBJ1-5; D is undetermined. Trimming removed 2 bases from V and 7 bases from J, with 9 bases in between. Germline loops: CDR1 GTSNPN, CDR2 SVGIG (reference sequence). The CDR3 covers 12 residues. CDR3 region: CAWSLEGQPQHF. The CDR3 bases are TGTGCCTGGAGTCTAGAAGGGCAGCCCCAGCATTTT.

This clone has just one count. This chain connects TRBV3-1 (or the pseudogene TRBV3-2) to TRBJ2-6; D not certain. Trimming shortened V by 4 bases and J by 3 bases, and 4 bases separated the two germline ends. This CDR3 has 13 amino acids. The germline V gene encodes CDR1 LGHDT and CDR2 YNNKEL (reference sequence). CDR3 sequence: CASSLSGANVLTF. The CDR3 nucleotides read TGTGCCAGCAGCCTTAGTGGGGCCAACGTCCTGACTTTC.

A single count supports this clone. The rearrangement links TRBV7-2 to TRBJ2-5; a possible D gene is TRBD1 (6 bases). Germline V gene sequence: CDR1 SGHTA, CDR2 FQGNSA. The V end lost 1 base, the J end lost 1 base, and 13 bases lay between the germline ends. This CDR3 region has 16 residues. In DNA form, the CDR3 reads TGTGCCAGCAGCTTAGAGAGGTGGACAGCCCAAGAGACCCAGTACTTC. It codes for CASSLERWTAQETQYF. Using reference TRBV7-2 and TRBJ2-5 for the parts outside the CDR3, the full variable domain is GAGVSQSPSNKVTEKGKDVELRCDPISGHTALYWYRQSLGQGLEFLIYFQGNSAPDKSGLPSDRFSAERTGGSVSTLTIQRTQQEDSAVYLCASSLERWTAQETQYFGPGTRLLVL.

This rearrangement joins TRBV19 to TRBJ2-1; D is tentatively TRBD1 or TRBD2 (6 bases each). Trimming removed 8 bases at V and 2 bases at J, with 10 bases between. The CDR3 length is 13 residues. The germline gives CDR1 LNHDA, CDR2 SQIVND (reference sequence). CDR3 nucleotides: TGTGCCAGTGGAGGGGGACCCTACAATGAGCAGTTCTTC. It yields the protein CASGGGPYNEQFF.

The chain recombines TRBV28 with TRBJ1-2; D is ambiguous. The germline V gene has CDR1 MDHEN and CDR2 SYDVKM. The V and J ends lost 6 bases and 5 bases respectively, with 13 bases between them. This CDR3 is built from 13 residues. In DNA form, the CDR3 reads TGTGCCAGCAGACAGACGAAGATTTATGGCTACACCTTC. Its translation: CASRQTKIYGYTF.

V and J are TRBV5-1 and TRBJ2-1; TRBD2 agrees at 9 bases. Unmatched junction bases numbered 9, after V lost 0 bases and J lost 8 bases. The CDR3 is 16 amino acids. Per germline, CDR1 SGHRS and CDR2 YFSETQ. CDR3: CASSLAVAGDTDEQFF. Here the CDR3 DNA reads TGCGCCAGCAGCTTGGCCGTAGCGGGAGATACGGATGAGCAGTTCTTC.

This chain connects TRBV21-1 to TRBJ1-5. TRBV21-1 is deemed a pseudogene. This CDR3 spans 11 amino acids. CDR3 loop: CARPGRQPQHF. CDR3 DNA sequence: TGTGCCCGACCCGGGCGTCAGCCCCAGCATTTT.

This chain uses TRBV7-8 with TRBJ1-6, with unresolved D. Trimming stripped 2 bases from V and 0 bases from J, with 14 bases between. Per the germline V gene, CDR1 is SGHVS and CDR2 is FQNEAQ. This CDR3 has 18 residues. CDR3 nucleotide sequence: TGTGCCAGCAGCTTAAGTCTCGCAGAGAGCTCCTATAATTCACCCCTCCACTTT. It yields the protein CASSLSLAESSYNSPLHF.

This rearrangement joins TRBV5-5 to TRBJ1-4; no definite D call. Germline CDR1 SGHKS, CDR2 YYEKEE (reference sequence). The CDR3 is made up of 13 amino acids. V was trimmed by 1 base and J by 8 bases, leaving 9 bases between them. CDR3 in amino acids: CASSLLPREKLFF. DNA for the CDR3: TGTGCCAGCAGCTTGTTGCCCCGGGAAAAACTGTTTTTT.

The CDR3 spells CASTAGLLITDTQYF. The CDR3, as DNA: TGCGCCAGCACTGCGGGTTTGCTAATCACAGATACGCAGTATTTT. J is TRBJ2-3 and V is TRBV5-1; D may be TRBD2 (5 bases). V was cut by 6 bases and J by 2 bases, with 16 bases left in between. This CDR3 region has 15 residues. Germline CDR1 SGHRS, CDR2 YFSETQ.

This rearrangement joins TRBV30 to TRBJ1-5; the D gene is possibly TRBD1 (6 bases). The germline CDR1 and CDR2 sequences are GTSNPN and SVGIG (reference sequence). The CDR3 has 12 residues. The germline V and J ends were trimmed by 0 bases and 8 bases, with 8 bases remaining between them. This chain's CDR3 is CAWSVGGKPQHF. The CDR3 region has the DNA TGTGCCTGGAGTGTAGGGGGGAAGCCCCAGCATTTT.

The V and J genes are TRBV19 and TRBJ2-1, with TRBD2 identical over 8 bases. CDR1 and CDR2 from the germline V gene are LNHDA and SQIVND (reference sequence). J lost 2 bases, V lost 6 bases, and 15 bases had no gene match. This CDR3 is 18 amino acids long. CDR3 sequence (DNA): TGTGCCAGTAGCAATATTATTTTTCGGGGGGGTCCCTACAATGAGCAGTTCTTC. Protein sequence: CASSNIIFRGGPYNEQFF.

The J gene is TRBJ1-1, the V gene TRBV5-1; D is uncertain. V lost 2 bases to trimming and J lost 1 base, with 9 bases between them. The germline V gene has CDR1 SGHRS and CDR2 YFSETQ. The CDR3 is 14 residues long. Written as DNA, the CDR3 is TGCGCCAGCAGCTTCAAAGACACGAACACTGAAGCTTTCTTT. Protein sequence: CASSFKDTNTEAFF.

The chain couples TRBV3-1 (or the pseudogene TRBV3-2) to TRBJ2-3, with 10 bases fitting TRBD2. The V gene end was trimmed by 0 bases and the J gene end by 6 bases; junction bases not matched to a gene: 9. The CDR3 is made up of 17 amino acids. Per the germline V gene, CDR1 is LGHDT and CDR2 is YNNKEL (reference sequence). The CDR3 region has the DNA TGTGCCAGCAGCCAAGAATTAGCTAGCGGGAGACCCGATACGCAGTATTTT. As protein: CASSQELASGRPDTQYF.

This sequence joins TRBV11-1 and TRBJ2-5, with 7 nucleotides matching TRBD1. The J segment lost 5 bases and the V segment lost 4 bases, leaving 7 bases of the junction unmatched. The CDR3 has 14 residues. Germline-derived CDR1 and CDR2 are SGHAT and FQDESV (reference sequence). The CDR3 protein is CASSSRGMGETQYF. The DNA of the CDR3 is TGTGCCAGCAGCTCCAGGGGGATGGGCGAGACCCAGTACTTC.

V is TRBV15 and J is TRBJ1-4; possible D gene TRBD1, 5 bases. CDR1 and CDR2 from the germline V gene are LNHNV and YYDKDF (reference sequence). V was trimmed by 5 bases and J by 8 bases, leaving 12 bases between them. This CDR3 comprises 13 residues. The CDR3: CATSATGGEKLFF. Here the CDR3 DNA reads TGTGCCACCAGCGCAACAGGTGGGGAAAAACTGTTTTTT.

CDR3 loop: CASSLFASGTYEQYF. The CDR3 nucleotides are TGTGCCAGCAGCTTATTTGCTAGCGGGACTTACGAGCAGTACTTC. The rearrangement joins TRBV7-2 to TRBJ2-7, with 9 bases aligning to TRBD2. The ends lost 2 bases at V and 4 bases at J; junction bases unmatched: 6. Per the germline V gene, CDR1 is SGHTA and CDR2 is FQGNSA. The length of the CDR3 is 15 residues. Variable domain in full (rest from reference TRBV7-2 and TRBJ2-7): GAGVSQSPSNKVTEKGKDVELRCDPISGHTALYWYRQSLGQGLEFLIYFQGNSAPDKSGLPSDRFSAERTGGSVSTLTIQRTQQEDSAVYLCASSLFASGTYEQYFGPGTRLTVT.

This clone has a single count. This rearrangement joins TRBV7-9 to TRBJ1-2, with D tentatively TRBD1 (5 bases). There are 14 residues in the CDR3. V lost 1 base and J lost 4, with 10 bases in between. Germline CDR1 is SEHNR and CDR2 is FQNEAQ (reference sequence). The CDR3 DNA follows: TGTGCCAGCAGCTTAGATCTGACAGTCTATGGCTACACCTTC. Its protein product is CASSLDLTVYGYTF.

The count of this clone is one. This chain links TRBV25-1 with TRBJ2-4; D call uncertain. CDR3 length: 15 amino acids. In germline, CDR1 is MGHDK, CDR2 SYGVNS. V was clipped by 3 bases and J by 1 base, with 10 bases between them. The DNA for the CDR3 is TGTGCCAGCAGTGACGGAGTTGGGGCCAAAAACATTCAGTACTTC. This encodes CASSDGVGAKNIQYF.

The V gene is TRBV19, the J gene TRBJ2-3, with 7 nucleotides matching TRBD2. CDR1 is LNHDA and CDR2 is SQIVND in the germline V gene (reference sequence). J lost 5 bases, V lost 7 bases, and 9 bases had no gene match. This CDR3 has 14 amino acids. CDR3 sequence reads: CASTGGGLGDTQYF. DNA for the CDR3: TGTGCCAGTACTGGGGGAGGGCTTGGAGATACGCAGTATTTT.

The chain uses TRBV11-2 and TRBJ1-1; 7 bases are a match to TRBD1. This CDR3 has 15 residues. Losses at the gene ends were 7 bases for V and 4 bases for J; bases not matched to a gene: 12. From germline, CDR1 is SGHAT and CDR2 FQNNGV. Here the CDR3 reads CASIRIFAGGTEAFF. The DNA for the CDR3 is TGTGCCAGCATAAGAATCTTTGCAGGGGGCACTGAAGCTTTCTTT.

The V and J genes are TRBV6-2 or TRBV6-3 and TRBJ1-2; TRBD1 might be the D (6 bases). V was pared by 4 bases and J by 4 bases, with 10 bases between. CDR3 length equals 13 residues. Germline lookup yields CDR1 MNHEY and CDR2 SVGEGT. Here the CDR3 reads CASSFQGSYGYTF. CDR3 DNA sequence: TGTGCCAGCAGTTTCCAGGGGTCCTATGGCTACACCTTC.

This chain joins TRBV19 and TRBJ2-5; the D gene is possibly TRBD1 (6 bases). With 6 bases removed from V and 5 bases from J, the gap between germline ends came to 13 bases. This CDR3 is built from 13 residues. CDR1 is LNHDA, CDR2 SQIVND, per germline (reference sequence). The CDR3 nucleotides are TGTGCCAGTAGGAACCAGGGGAAGGAGACCCAGTACTTC. Protein sequence: CASRNQGKETQYF. Combining the CDR3 with reference TRBV19 and TRBJ2-5 gives the whole variable domain DGGITQSPKYLFRKEGQNVTLSCEQNLNHDAMYWYRQDPGQGLRLIYYSQIVNDFQKGDIAEGYSVSREKKESFPLTVTSAQKNPTAFYLCASRNQGKETQYFGPGTRLLVL.

This chain uses TRBV29-1 with TRBJ2-5, with 11 nucleotides matching TRBD1. V lost 4 bases and J lost 1; bases outside the gene matches: 11. Germline V lookup: CDR1 SQVTM, CDR2 ANQGSEA. The CDR3 length is 17 residues. The CDR3 nucleotides read TGCAGCGTTGGGGCTAAGGGGACAGGGGGTTTCCAAGAGACCCAGTACTTC. Its translation is CSVGAKGTGGFQETQYF.

The chain is built from TRBV4-1 and TRBJ1-3; TRBD1 agrees at 8 bases. V was clipped by 4 bases and J by 0 bases; unmatched bases: 17. CDR1 and CDR2 from the germline V gene are MGHRA and YSYEKL. CDR3 length: 20 amino acids. CDR3 nucleotide sequence: TGCGCCAGCAGCCGTCCGCCCGCGGGGCAGGGGGCGACCTCTGGAAACACCATATATTTT. Its translation: CASSRPPAGQGATSGNTIYF.

The CDR3 DNA reads TGTGCCATCCTGAAGACAGGGGTCTATGGCTACACCTTC. This gives the protein CAILKTGVYGYTF. V and J are TRBV28 and TRBJ1-2; 8 positions match TRBD1. The CDR3 runs to 13 residues. Germline V CDR1 and CDR2: MDHEN, SYDVKM. Trimming took 10 bases from V and 4 from J; bases not matched to a gene: 8.

This chain joins TRBV15 and TRBJ2-4; 8 bases map to TRBD2. Germline assignment: CDR1 LNHNV and CDR2 YYDKDF (reference sequence). V lost 2 bases and J lost 0; bases outside the gene matches: 6. The CDR3 is made up of 17 amino acids. This CDR3 is CATSRKLAALAKNIQYF. CDR3 nucleotide sequence: TGTGCCACCAGCAGAAAACTAGCGGCCCTAGCCAAAAACATTCAGTACTTC.

V gene TRBV5-1 combines with J gene TRBJ1-1; tentatively, D is TRBD1 (5 bases). Germline V gene data show CDR1 as SGHRS and CDR2 as YFSETQ. Trimming took 4 bases from V and 3 from J, leaving 13 bases between them. This CDR3 region has 14 residues. The chain's CDR3 is CASSISRVDTEAFF. The CDR3 nucleotides are TGCGCCAGCAGCATAAGCAGGGTGGACACTGAAGCTTTCTTT. Filled out from reference TRBV5-1 and TRBJ1-1, the complete variable domain reads KAGVTQTPRYLIKTRGQQVTLSCSPISGHRSVSWYQQTPGQGLQFLFEYFSETQRNKGNFPGRFSGRQFSNSRSEMNVSTLELGDSALYLCASSISRVDTEAFFGQGTRLTVV.